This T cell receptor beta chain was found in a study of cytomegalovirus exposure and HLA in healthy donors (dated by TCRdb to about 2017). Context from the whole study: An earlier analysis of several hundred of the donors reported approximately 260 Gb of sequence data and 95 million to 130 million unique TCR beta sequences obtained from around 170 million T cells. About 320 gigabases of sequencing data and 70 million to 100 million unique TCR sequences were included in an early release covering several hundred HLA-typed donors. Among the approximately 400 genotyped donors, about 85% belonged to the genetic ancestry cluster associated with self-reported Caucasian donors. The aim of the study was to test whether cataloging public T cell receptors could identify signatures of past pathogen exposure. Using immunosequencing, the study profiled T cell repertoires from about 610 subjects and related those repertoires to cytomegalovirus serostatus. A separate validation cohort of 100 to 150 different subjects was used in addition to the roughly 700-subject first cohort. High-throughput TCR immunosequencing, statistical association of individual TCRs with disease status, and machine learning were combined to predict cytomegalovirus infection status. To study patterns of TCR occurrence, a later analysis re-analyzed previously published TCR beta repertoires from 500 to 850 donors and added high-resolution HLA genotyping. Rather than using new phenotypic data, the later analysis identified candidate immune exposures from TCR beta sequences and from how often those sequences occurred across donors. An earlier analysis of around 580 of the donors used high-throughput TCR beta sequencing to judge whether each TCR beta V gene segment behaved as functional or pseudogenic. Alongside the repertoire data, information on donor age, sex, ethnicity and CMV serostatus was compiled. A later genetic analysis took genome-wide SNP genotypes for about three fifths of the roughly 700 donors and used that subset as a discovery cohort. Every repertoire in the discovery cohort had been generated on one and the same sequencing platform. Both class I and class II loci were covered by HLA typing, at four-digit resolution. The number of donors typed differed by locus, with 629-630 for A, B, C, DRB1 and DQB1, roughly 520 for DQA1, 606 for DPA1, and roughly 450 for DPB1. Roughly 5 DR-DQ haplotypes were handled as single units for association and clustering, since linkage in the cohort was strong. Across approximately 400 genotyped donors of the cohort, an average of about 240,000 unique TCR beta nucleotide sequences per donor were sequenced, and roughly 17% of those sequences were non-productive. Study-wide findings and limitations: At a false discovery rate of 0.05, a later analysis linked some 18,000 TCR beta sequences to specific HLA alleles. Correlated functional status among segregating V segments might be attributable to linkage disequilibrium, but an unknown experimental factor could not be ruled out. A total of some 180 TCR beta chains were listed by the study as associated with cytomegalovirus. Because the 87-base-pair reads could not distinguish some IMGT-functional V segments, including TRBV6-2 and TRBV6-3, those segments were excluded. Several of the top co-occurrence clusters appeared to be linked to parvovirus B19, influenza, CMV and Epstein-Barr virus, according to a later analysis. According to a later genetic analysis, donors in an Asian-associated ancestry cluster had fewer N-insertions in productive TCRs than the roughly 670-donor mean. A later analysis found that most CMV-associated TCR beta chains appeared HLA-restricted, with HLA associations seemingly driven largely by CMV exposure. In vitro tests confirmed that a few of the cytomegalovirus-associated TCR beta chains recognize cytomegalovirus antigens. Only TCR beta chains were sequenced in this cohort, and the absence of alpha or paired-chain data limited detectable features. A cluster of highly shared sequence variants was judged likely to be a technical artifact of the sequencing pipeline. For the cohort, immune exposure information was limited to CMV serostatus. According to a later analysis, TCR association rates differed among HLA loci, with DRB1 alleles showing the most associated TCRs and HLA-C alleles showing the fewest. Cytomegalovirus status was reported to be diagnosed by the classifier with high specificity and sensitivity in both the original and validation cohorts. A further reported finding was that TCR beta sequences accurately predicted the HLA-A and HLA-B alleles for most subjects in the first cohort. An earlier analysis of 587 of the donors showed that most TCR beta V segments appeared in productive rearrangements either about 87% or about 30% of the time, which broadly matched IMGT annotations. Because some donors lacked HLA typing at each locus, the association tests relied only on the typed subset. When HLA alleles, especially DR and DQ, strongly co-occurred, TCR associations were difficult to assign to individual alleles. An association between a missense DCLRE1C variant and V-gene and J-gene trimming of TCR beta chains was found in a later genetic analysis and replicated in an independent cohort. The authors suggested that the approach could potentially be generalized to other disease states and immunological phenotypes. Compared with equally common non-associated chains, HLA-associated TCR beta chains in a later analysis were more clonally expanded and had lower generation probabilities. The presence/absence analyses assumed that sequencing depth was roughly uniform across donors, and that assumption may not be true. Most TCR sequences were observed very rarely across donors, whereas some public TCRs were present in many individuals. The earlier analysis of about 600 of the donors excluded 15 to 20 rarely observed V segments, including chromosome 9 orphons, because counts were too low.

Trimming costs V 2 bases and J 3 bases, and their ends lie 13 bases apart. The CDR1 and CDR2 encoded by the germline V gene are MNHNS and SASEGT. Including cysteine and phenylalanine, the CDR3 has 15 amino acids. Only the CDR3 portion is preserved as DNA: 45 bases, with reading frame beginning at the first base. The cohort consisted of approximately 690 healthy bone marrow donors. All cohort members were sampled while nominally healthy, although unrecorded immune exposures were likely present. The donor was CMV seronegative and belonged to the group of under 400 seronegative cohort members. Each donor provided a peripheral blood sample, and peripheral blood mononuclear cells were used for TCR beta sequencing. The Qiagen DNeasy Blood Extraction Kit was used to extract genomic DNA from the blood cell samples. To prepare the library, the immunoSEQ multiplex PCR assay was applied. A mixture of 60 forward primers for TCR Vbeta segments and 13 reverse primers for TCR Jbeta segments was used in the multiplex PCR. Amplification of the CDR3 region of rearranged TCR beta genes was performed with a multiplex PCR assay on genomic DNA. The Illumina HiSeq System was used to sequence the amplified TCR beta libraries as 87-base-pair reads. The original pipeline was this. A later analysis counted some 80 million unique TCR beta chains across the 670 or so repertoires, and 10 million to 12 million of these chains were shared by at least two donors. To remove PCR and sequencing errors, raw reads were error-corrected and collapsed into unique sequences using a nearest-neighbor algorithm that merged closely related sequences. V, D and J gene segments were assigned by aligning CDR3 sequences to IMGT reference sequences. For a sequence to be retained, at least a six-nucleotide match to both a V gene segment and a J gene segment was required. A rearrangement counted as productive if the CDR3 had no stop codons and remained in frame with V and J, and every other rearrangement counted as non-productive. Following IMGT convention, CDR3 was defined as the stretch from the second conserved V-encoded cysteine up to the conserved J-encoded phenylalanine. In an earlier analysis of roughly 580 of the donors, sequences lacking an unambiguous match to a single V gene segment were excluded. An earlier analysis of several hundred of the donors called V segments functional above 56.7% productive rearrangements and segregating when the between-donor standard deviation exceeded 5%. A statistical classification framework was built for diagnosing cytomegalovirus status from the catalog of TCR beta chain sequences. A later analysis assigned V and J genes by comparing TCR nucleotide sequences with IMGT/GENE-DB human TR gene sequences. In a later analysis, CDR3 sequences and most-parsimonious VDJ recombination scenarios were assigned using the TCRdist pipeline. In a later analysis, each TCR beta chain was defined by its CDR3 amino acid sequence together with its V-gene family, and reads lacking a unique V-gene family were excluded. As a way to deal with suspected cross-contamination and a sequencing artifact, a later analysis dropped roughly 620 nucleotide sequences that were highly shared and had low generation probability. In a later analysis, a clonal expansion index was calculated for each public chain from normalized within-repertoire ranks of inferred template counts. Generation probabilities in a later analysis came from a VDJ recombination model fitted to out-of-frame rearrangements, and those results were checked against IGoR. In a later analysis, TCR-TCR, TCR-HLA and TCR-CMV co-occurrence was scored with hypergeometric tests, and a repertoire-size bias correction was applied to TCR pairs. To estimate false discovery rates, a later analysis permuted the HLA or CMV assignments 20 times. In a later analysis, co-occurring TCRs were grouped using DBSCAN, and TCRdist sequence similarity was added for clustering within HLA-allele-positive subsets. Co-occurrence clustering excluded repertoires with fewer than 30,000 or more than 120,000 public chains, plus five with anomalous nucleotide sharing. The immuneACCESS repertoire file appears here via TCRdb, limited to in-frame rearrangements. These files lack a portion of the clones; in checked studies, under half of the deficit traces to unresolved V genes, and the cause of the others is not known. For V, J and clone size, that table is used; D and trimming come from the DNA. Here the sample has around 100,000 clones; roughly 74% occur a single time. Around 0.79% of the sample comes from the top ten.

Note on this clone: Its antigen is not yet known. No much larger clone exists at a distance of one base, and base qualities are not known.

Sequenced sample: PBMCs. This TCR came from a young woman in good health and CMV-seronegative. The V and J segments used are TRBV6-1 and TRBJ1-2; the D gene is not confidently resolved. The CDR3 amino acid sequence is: CASSEMEGTYYGYTF. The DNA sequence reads TGTGCCAGCAGTGAAATGGAGGGAACCTACTATGGCTACACCTTC.